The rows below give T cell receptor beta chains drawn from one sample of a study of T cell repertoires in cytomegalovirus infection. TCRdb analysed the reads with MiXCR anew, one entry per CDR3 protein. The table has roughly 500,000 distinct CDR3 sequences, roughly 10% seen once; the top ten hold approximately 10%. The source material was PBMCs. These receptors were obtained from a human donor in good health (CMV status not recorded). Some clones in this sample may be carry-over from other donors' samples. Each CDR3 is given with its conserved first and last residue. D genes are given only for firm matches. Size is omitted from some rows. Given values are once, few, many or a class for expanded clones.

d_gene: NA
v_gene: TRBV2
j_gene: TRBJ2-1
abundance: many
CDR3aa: CASTEDQAYNEQFF
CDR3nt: TGTGCCAGCACCGAGGATCAAGCCTACAATGAGCAGTTCTTC

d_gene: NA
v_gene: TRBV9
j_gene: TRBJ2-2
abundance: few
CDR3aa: CASSHGGQPNTGELFF
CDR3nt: TGTGCCAGCAGTCATGGGGGACAACCGAACACCGGGGAGCTGTTTTTT

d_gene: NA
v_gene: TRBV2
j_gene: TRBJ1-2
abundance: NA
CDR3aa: CASSEGIGYGYTF
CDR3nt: TGTGCCAGCAGTGAGGGTATCGGCTATGGCTACACCTTC

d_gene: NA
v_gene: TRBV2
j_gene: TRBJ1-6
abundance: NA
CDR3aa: CASTRIGQGNSPLHF
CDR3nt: TGTGCCAGCACCCGCATCGGGCAGGGGAATTCACCCCTCCACTTT

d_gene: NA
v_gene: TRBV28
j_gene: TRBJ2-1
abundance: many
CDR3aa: CASSLYSNNEQFF
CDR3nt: TGTGCCAGCAGTTTATATTCTAACAATGAGCAGTTCTTC

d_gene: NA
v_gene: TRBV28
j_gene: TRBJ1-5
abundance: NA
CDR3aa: CASSLAVGNQPQHF
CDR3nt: TGTGCCAGCAGTTTGGCGGTGGGCAATCAGCCCCAGCATTTT

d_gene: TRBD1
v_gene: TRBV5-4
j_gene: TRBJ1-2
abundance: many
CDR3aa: CASSPLTGVIYGYTF
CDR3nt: TGTGCCAGCAGCCCCCTGACAGGGGTAATCTATGGCTACACCTTC

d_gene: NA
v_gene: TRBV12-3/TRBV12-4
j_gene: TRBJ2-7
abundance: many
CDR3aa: CASSPSREQYF
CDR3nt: TGTGCCAGCAGCCCGAGCCGCGAGCAGTACTTC

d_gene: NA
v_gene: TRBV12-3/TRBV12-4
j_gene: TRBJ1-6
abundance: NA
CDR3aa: CASSLGGNASPLHF
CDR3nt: TGTGCCAGCAGTTTAGGGGGGAATGCTTCACCCCTCCACTTT

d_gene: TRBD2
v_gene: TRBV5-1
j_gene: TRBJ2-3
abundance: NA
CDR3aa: CASSDTSGAPTQYF
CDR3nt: TGCGCCAGCAGCGATACTAGCGGGGCTCCTACGCAGTATTTT

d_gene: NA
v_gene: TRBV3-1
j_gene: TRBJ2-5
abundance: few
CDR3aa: CASSQEWETQYF
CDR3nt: TGTGCCAGCAGCCAAGAATGGGAGACCCAGTACTTC

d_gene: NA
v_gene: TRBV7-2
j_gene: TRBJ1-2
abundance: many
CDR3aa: CASSRGQAHYGYTF
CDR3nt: TGTGCCAGCAGCCGGGGGCAGGCCCACTATGGCTACACCTTC

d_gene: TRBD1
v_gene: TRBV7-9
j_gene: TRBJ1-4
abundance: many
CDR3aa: CASSLAGQGIFEKLFF
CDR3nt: TGTGCCAGCAGCTTAGCGGGACAGGGGATTTTCGAAAAACTGTTTTTT

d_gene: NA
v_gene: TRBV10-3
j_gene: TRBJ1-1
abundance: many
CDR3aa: CAISESRAEAFF
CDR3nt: TGTGCCATCAGTGAGTCAAGGGCTGAAGCTTTCTTT

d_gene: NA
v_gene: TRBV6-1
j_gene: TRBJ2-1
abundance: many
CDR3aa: CASSDRLQGPEQFF
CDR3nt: TGTGCCAGCAGTGACCGTCTACAGGGCCCTGAGCAGTTCTTC

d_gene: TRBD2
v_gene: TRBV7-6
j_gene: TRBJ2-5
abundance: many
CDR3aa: CASSSRLAGGQETQYF
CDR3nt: TGTGCCAGCAGCTCCCGCCTAGCGGGGGGGCAAGAGACCCAGTACTTC

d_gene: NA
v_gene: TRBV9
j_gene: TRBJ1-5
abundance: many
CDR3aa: CASSPRGVTNQPQHF
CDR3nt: TGTGCCAGCAGCCCCCGAGGAGTTACCAATCAGCCCCAGCATTTT

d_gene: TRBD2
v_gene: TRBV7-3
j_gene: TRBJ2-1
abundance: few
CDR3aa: CASQGLAGVYLDEQFF
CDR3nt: TGTGCCAGCCAAGGGCTAGCGGGAGTATATTTGGATGAGCAGTTCTTC

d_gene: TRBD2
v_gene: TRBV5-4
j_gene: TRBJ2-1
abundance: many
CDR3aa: CASSLTSSEQFF
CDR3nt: TGTGCCAGCAGCCTGACTAGCAGTGAGCAGTTCTTC

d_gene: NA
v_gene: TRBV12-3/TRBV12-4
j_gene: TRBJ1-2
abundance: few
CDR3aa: CASSFNQLRVGYTF
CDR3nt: TGTGCCAGCAGTTTCAATCAACTCAGGGTTGGCTACACCTTC

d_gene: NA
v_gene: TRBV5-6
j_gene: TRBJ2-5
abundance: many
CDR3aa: CASSPSVGLGGETQYF
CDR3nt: TGTGCCAGCAGCCCCTCGGTTGGGTTGGGTGGAGAGACCCAGTACTTC

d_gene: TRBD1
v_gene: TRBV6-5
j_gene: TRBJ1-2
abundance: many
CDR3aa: CASSYATGAYGYTF
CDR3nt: TGTGCCAGCAGTTATGCCACAGGGGCCTATGGCTACACCTTC

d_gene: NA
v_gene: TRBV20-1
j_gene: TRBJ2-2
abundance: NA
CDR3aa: CSASIGGAESTGELFF
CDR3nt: TGCAGTGCTAGTATCGGGGGCGCTGAGTCTACCGGGGAGCTGTTTTTT

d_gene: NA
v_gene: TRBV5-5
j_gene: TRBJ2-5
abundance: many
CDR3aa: CASSHRTDAGTQYF
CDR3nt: TGTGCCAGCAGCCATCGGACGGACGCGGGGACCCAGTACTTC

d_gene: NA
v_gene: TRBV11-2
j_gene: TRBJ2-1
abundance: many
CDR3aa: CASSLEDFYNEQFF
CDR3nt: TGTGCCAGCAGCTTAGAGGACTTTTACAATGAGCAGTTCTTC

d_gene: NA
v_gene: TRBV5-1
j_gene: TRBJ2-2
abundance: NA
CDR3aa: CASTASAGELFF
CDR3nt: TGCGCCAGCACTGCTAGCGCCGGGGAGCTGTTTTTT

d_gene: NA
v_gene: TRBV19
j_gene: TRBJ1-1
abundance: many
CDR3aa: CASRIRGVNTEAFF
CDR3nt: TGTGCCAGTAGGATTAGGGGGGTGAACACTGAAGCTTTCTTT

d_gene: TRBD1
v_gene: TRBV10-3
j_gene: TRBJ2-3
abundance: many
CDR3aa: CAIRGTGLSTDTQYF
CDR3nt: TGTGCCATCAGAGGGACAGGCCTTAGCACAGATACGCAGTATTTT

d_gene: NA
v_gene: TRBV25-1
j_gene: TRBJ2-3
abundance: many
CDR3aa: CASSEIGQMETDTQYF
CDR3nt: TGTGCCAGCAGCGAGATAGGACAGATGGAAACAGATACGCAGTATTTT

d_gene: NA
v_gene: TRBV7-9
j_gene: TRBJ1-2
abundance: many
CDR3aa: CASSNSVVEQNEGYTF
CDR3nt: TGTGCCAGCAGCAATAGCGTTGTCGAACAGAACGAGGGCTACACCTTC

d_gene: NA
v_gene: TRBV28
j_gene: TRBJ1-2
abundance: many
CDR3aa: CASRGDSGLGYTF
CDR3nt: TGTGCCAGCAGAGGTGACAGTGGGCTAGGCTACACCTTC

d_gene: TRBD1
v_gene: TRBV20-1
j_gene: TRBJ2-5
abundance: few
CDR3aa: CSAGRQGETQYF
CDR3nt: TGCAGTGCTGGAAGACAGGGGGAGACCCAGTACTTC